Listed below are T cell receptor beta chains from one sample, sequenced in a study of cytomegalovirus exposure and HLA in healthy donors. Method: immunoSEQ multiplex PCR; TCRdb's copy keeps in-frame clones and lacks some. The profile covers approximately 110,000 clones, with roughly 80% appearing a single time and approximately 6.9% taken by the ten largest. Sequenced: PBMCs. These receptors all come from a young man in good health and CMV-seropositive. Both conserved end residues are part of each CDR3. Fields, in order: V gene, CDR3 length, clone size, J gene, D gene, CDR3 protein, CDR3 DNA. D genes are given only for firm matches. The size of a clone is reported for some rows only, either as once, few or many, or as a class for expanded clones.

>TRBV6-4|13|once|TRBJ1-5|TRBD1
CASSQAGGQPQHF
TGTGCCAGCAGTCAGGCAGGGGGTCAGCCCCAGCATTTT
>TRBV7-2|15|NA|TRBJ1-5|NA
CASSLTPLIGQPQHF
TGTGCCAGCAGCCTAACCCCCCTGATCGGTCAGCCCCAGCATTTT
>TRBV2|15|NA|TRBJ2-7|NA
CASSTGTESSYEQYF
TGTGCCAGCAGCACCGGGACTGAGAGCTCCTACGAGCAGTACTTC
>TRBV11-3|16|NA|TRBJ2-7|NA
CASSLSFRVWRYEQYF
TGTGCCAGCAGCTTAAGTTTCCGGGTGTGGAGGTACGAGCAGTACTTC
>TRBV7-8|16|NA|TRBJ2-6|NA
CASSLSGFFGANVLTF
TGTGCCAGCAGCTTGTCCGGTTTTTTTGGGGCCAACGTCCTGACTTTC
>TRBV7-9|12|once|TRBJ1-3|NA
CASGGSGNTIYF
TGTGCCTCTGGGGGGTCCGGAAACACCATATATTTT
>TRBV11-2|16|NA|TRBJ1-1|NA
CASSRRQGRGNTEAFF
TGTGCCAGCAGCCGACGTCAGGGCAGGGGAAATACTGAAGCTTTCTTT
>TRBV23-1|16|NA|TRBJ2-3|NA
CASSQRDSQATDTQYF
TGCGCCAGCAGTCAACGGGACTCCCAGGCCACAGATACGCAGTATTTT
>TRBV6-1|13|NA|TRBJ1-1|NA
CASSERGGTEAFF
TGTGCCAGCAGTGAGAGGGGAGGCACTGAAGCTTTCTTT
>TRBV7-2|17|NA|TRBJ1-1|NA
CASSLVPPRALNTEAFF
TGTGCCAGCAGCTTAGTCCCGCCCAGGGCCCTAAACACTGAAGCTTTCTTT
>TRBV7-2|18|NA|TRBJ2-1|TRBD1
CASSLLTGALHSYNEQFF
TGTGCCAGCAGCTTGTTGACAGGGGCCTTACACTCCTACAATGAGCAGTTCTTC
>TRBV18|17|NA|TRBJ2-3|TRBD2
CASSPRQGLAGTDTQYF
TGTGCCAGCTCACCACGCCAGGGACTAGCGGGGACAGATACGCAGTATTTT
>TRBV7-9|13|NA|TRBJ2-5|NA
CASSFGGEETQYF
TGTGCCAGCAGCTTCGGCGGGGAAGAGACCCAGTACTTC
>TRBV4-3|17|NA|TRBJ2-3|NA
CASSQEFTGGGSDTQYF
TGCGCCAGCAGCCAAGAGTTCACAGGAGGGGGCTCAGATACGCAGTATTTT
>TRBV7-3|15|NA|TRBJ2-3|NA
CASSLHLIQGDTQYF
TGTGCCAGCAGCTTACATTTGATACAGGGAGATACGCAGTATTTT
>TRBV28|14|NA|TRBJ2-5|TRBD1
CASRQPGGVETQYF
TGTGCCAGCAGGCAGCCAGGGGGCGTAGAGACCCAGTACTTC
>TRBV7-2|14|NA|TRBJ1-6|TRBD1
CASSIAGTDVRLHF
TGTGCCAGCAGCATTGCTGGGACAGATGTACGCCTCCACTTT
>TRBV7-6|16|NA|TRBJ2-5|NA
CASSLSPRGLGETQYF
TGTGCCAGCAGCTTATCGCCCAGGGGCTTGGGGGAGACCCAGTACTTC
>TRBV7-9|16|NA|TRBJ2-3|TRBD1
CASSLGDRGPADTQYF
TGTGCCAGCAGCTTAGGGGACAGGGGGCCAGCAGATACGCAGTATTTT
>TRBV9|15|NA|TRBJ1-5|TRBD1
CASSAGQASNQPQHF
TGTGCCAGCAGCGCGGGACAGGCGAGCAATCAGCCCCAGCATTTT